This T cell receptor (beta chain) was identified during a study of T-cell reconstitution after alpha-beta-depleted transplantation in children. The CDR3 has 13 residues. Germline V CDR1 and CDR2: SGHTA, FQGNSA. A note on this clonotype: A much larger clone lies one base from this, so it may be a read error.

The TCRbeta library incorporated unique molecular identifiers. TCRdb fed the PCR reads into MiXCR, producing one record per CDR3 protein. The table has 490,000 or so distinct CDR3 sequences, under 15% seen once. The clonotype was recovered from a human donor who donated a stem cell graft to a child with combined immunodeficiency. The chain combines TRBV7-2 with TRBJ1-2; D is perhaps TRBD1 (5 bases). Sequencing used PBMCs from the stem cell graft donor, obtained from the stem cell graft. The CDR3 is CASSTDRAYDYTF. The CDR3 DNA follows: TGTGCCAGCAGCACCGACAGAGCCTATGACTACACCTTC.